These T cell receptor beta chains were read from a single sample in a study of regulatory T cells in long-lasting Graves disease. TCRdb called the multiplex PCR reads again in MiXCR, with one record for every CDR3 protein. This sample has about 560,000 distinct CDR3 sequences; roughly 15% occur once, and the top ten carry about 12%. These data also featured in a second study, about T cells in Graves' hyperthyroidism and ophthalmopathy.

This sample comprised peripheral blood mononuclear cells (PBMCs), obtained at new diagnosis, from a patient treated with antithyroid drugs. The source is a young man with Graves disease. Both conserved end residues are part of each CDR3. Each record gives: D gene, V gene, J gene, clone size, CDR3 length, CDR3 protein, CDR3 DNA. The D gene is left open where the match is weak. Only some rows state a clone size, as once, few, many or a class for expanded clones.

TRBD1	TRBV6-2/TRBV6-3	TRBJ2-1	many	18	CASSKRAGTGAQGTEQFF	TGTGCCAGCAGTAAACGAGCCGGGACAGGGGCGCAGGGGACTGAGCAGTTCTTC
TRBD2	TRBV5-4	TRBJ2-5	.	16	CASSSVAGSYQETQYF	TGTGCCAGCAGCTCAGTAGCGGGATCGTACCAAGAGACCCAGTACTTC
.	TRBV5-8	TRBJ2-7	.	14	CASSRSGLDYEQYF	TGCGCCAGCAGCCGGTCGGGACTTGACTACGAGCAGTACTTC
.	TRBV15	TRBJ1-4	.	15	CATSRDTPLGQKLFF	TGTGCCACCAGCAGAGATACTCCCCTCGGGCAGAAACTGTTTTTT
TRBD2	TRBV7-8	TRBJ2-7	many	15	CASASGRGGSYEQYF	TGTGCCAGCGCGAGCGGGAGGGGGGGCTCCTACGAGCAGTACTTC
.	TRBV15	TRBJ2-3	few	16	CATSRDDMPSTDTQYF	TGTGCCACCAGCAGAGATGATATGCCAAGCACAGATACGCAGTATTTT
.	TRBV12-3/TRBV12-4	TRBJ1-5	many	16	CASSFLSAAGNQPQHF	TGTGCCAGCAGTTTTCTTTCGGCGGCAGGGAACCAGCCCCAGCATTTT
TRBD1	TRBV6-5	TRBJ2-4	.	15	CASSYSRDRENIQYF	TGTGCCAGCAGTTACTCTCGGGACAGGGAGAACATTCAGTACTTC
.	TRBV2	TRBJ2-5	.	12	CASSNRQETQYF	TGTGCCAGCAGTAACAGGCAAGAGACCCAGTACTTC
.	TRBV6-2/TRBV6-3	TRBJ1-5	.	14	CASSYIRDDQPQHF	TGTGCCAGCAGTTATATCAGGGACGATCAGCCCCAGCATTTT
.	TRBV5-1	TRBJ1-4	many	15	CASSFVGTTNEKLFF	TGCGCCAGCAGCTTTGTCGGGACGACTAATGAAAAACTGTTTTTT
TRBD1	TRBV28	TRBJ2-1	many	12	CASEGQGNEQFF	TGTGCCAGCGAAGGACAGGGCAATGAGCAGTTCTTC
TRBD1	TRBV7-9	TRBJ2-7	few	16	CASSSHSGQGNYEQYF	TGTGCCAGCAGCTCTCATTCCGGACAGGGGAATTACGAGCAGTACTTC
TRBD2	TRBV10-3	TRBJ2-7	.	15	CAISPLAGGTYEQYF	TGTGCCATCAGCCCACTAGCGGGAGGTACCTACGAGCAGTACTTC
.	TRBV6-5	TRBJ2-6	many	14	CASSYNSGANVLTF	TGTGCCAGCAGTTACAACTCTGGGGCCAACGTCCTGACTTTC
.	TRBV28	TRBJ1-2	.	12	CASSGMGYGYTF	TGTGCCAGTTCCGGGATGGGGTATGGCTACACCTTC
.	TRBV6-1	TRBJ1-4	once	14	CASSEDPDREKLFF	TGTGCCAGCAGTGAAGATCCTGATAGGGAAAAACTGTTTTTT
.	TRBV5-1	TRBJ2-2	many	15	CASSLVSGRTGELFF	TGCGCCAGCAGCTTGGTATCCGGACGCACCGGGGAGCTGTTTTTT
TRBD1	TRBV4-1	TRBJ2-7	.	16	CASSQPPGQGTREQYF	TGCGCCAGCAGCCAGCCACCGGGACAGGGAACGAGGGAGCAGTACTTC
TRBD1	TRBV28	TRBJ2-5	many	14	CASLTGQAMETQYF	TGTGCCAGCCTCACGGGACAGGCAATGGAGACCCAGTACTTC
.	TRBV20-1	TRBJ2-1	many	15	CSARDGGVGYNEQFF	TGCAGTGCTAGAGATGGGGGAGTGGGCTACAATGAGCAGTTCTTC
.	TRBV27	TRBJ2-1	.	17	CASSLSGEGGFLDEQFF	TGTGCCAGCAGTTTATCGGGTGAGGGGGGGTTTTTAGATGAGCAGTTCTTC
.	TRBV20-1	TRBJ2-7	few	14	CSARGAVSSYEQYF	TGCAGTGCTAGAGGGGCGGTGAGCTCCTACGAGCAGTACTTC
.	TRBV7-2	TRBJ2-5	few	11	CASSSLGAQYF	TGTGCCAGCAGCTCCCTCGGGGCCCAGTACTTC
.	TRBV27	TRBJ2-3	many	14	CASRVGGSTDTQYF	TGTGCCAGCCGTGTCGGGGGATCCACAGATACGCAGTATTTT
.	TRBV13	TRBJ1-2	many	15	CASSEGQSSNYGYTF	TGTGCCAGCAGCGAAGGCCAGTCTTCTAACTATGGCTACACCTTC